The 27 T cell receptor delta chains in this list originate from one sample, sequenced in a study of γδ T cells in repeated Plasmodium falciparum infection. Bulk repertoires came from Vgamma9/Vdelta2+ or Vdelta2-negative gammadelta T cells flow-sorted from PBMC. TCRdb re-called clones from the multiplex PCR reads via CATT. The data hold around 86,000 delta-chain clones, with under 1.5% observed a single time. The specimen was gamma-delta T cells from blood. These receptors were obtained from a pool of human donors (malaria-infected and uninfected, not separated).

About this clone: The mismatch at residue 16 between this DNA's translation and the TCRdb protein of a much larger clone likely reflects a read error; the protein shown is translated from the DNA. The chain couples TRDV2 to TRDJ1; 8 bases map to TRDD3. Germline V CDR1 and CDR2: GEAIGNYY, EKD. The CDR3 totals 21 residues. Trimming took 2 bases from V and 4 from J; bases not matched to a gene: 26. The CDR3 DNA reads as TGTGCCTGTGACAAGGTTGGGGGTGCTACTGGGGGTCTAAGGTACATCGATAAACTCATCTTT. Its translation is CACDKVGGATGGLRYIDKLIF.

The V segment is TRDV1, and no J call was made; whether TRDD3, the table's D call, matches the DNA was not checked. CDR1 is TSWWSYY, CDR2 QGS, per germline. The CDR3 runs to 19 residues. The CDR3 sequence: CALGELVVTSSRLGEELFF. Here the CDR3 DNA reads TGTGCTCTTGGGGAACTAGTAGTGACCTCCTCCCGACTGGGGGAAGAGTTGTTTTTC.

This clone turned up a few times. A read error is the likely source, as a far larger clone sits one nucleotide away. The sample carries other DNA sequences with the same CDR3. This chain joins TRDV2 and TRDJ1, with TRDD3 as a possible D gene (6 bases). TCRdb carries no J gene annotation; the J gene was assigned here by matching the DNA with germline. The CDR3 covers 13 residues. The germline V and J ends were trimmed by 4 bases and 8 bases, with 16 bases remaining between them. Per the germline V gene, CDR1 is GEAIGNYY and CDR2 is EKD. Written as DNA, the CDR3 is TGTGCCTGTGATACCGGCTGGGGAACCAAACTCATCTTT. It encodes CACDTGWGTKLIF.

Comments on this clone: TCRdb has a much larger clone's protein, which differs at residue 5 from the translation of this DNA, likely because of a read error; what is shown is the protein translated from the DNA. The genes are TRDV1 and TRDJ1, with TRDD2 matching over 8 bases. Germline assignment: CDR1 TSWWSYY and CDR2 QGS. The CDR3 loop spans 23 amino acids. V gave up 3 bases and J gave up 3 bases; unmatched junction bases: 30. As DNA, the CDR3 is TGTGCTCTTGGGGATCCCTTCCTATCCCGGGGAGATGACATTACATCGGGCGCCGATAAACTCATCTTT. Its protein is CALGDPFLSRGDDITSGADKLIF.

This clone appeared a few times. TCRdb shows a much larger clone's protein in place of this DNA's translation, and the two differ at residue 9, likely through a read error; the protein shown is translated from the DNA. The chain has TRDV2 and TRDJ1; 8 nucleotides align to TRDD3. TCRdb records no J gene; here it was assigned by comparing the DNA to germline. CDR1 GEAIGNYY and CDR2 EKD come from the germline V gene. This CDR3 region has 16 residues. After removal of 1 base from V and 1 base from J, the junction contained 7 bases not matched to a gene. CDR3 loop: CACDTGLGGPTDKLIF. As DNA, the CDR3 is TGTGCCTGTGACACGGGACTGGGGGGCCCCACCGATAAACTCATCTTT.

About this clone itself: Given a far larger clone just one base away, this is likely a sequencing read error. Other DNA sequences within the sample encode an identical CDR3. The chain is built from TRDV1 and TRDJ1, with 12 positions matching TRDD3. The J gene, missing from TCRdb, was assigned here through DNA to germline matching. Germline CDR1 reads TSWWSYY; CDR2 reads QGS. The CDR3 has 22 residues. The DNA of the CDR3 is TGTGCTCTTGGGGGAAGAGCACCCCCTAACTGGGGGATACTCTTCAACACTGATAAACTCATCTTT. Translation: CALGGRAPPNWGILFNTDKLIF.

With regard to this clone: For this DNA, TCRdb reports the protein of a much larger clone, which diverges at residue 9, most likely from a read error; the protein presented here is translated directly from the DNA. DNA for the CDR3: TGTGCCTTTAAATCGGCGGCGGCGGCTGGGGGATACAGGGGGTACACCGATAAACTCATCTTT. This translates into CAFKSAAAAGGYRGYTDKLIF. V is TRDV3 and J is TRDJ1, with TRDD3 matching over 11 bases. Trimming took 1 base from V and 0 from J; bases not matched to a gene: 22. Germline V gene data show CDR1 as TVYSNPD and CDR2 as GDNSRS (reference sequence). The CDR3 runs to 21 residues. Based on the CDR3 plus reference TRDV3 and TRDJ1, the full variable domain is CDKVTQSSPDQTVASGSEVVLLCTYDTVYSNPDLFWYRIRPDYSFQFVFYGDNSRSEGADFTQGRFSVKHILTQKAFHLVISPVRTEDSATYYCAFKSAAAAGGYRGYTDKLIFGKGTRVTVEP.

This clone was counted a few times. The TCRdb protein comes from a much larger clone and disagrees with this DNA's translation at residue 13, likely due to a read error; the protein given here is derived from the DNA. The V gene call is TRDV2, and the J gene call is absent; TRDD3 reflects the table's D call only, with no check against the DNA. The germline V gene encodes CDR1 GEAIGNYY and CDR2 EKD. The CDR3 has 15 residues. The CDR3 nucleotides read TGTGCCTGTGACCGCGTGATGGGGGACACCGATAAACACATCTTT. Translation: CACDRVMGDTDKHIF.

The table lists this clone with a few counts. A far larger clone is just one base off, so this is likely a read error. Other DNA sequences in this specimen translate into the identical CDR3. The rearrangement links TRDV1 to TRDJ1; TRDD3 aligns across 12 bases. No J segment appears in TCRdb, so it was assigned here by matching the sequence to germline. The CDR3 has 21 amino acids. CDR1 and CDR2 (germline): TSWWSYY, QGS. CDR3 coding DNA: TGTGCCCTTGGGGAACTAGGTAGCTTGTCTACTGGGGGATACATCCCCGATAAACTCATCTTT. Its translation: CALGELGSLSTGGYIPDKLIF.

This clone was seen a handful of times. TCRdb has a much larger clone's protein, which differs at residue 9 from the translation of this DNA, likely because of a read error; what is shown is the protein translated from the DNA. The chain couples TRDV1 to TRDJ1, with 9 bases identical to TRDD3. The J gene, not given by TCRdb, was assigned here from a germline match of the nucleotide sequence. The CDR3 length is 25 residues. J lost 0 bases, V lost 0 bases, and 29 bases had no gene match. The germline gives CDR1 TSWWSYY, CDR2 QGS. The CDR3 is CALGELYPAFYPPGDTPKYTDKLIF. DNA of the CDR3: TGTGCTCTTGGGGAACTCTATCCTGCGTTTTACCCCCCGGGGGATACTCCAAAATACACCGATAAACTCATCTTT.

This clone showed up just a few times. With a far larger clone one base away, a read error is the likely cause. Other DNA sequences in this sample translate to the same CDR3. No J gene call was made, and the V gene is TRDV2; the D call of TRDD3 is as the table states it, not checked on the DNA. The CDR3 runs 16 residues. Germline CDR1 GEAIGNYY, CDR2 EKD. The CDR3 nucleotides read TGTGCCTGTGACGACATGTCCCCGGGACGGGATAGGGGACTCATTTTT. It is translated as CACDDMSPGRDRGLIF.

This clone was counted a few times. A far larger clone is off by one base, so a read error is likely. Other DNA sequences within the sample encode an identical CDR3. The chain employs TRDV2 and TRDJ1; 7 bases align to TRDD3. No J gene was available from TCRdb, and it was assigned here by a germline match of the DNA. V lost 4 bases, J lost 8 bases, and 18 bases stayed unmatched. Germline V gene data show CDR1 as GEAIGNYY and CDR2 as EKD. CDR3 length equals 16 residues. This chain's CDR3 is CACDTYLGLDTGKLIF. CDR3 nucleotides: TGTGCCTGTGATACTTACTTAGGACTGGATACGGGGAAACTCATCTTT.

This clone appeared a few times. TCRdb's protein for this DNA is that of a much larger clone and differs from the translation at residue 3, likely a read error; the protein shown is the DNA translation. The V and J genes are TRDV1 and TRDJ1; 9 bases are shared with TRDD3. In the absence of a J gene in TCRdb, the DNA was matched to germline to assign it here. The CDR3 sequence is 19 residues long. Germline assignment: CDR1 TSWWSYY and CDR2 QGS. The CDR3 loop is CAPGEPATLGDPNTDKLIF. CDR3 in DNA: TGTGCTCCTGGGGAACCCGCCACCCTGGGGGATCCGAACACCGATAAACTCATCTTT.

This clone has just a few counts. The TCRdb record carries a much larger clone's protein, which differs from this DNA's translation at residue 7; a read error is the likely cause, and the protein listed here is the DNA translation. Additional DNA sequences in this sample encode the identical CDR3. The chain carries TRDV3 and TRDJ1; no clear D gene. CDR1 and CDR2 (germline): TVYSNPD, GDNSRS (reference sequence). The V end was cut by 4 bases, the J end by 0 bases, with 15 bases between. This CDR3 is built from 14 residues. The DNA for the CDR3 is TGTGCCTCCGTTAAGGTGGGCAACACCGATAAACTCATCTTT. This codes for CASVKVGNTDKLIF.

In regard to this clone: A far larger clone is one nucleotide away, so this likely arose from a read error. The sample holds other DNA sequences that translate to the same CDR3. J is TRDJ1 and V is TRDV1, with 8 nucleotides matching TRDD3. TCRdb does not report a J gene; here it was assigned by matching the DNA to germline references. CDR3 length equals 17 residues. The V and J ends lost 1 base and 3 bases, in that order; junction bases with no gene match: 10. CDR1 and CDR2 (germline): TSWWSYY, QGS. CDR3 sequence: CALGERRGMGIPDKLIF. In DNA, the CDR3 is TGTGCTCTTGGGGAACGAAGGGGGATGGGGATACCCGATAAACTCATCTTT.

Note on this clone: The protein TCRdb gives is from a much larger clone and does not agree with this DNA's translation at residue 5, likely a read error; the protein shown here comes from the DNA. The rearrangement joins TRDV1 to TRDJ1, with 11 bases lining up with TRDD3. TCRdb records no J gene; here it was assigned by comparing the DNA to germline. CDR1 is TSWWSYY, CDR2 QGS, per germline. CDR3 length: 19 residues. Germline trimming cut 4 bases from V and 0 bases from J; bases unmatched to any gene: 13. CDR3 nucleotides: TGTGCTCTTGGGGTACTAGGCTGGGGGATACCCTCATACACCGATAAACTCATCTTT. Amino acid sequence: CALGVLGWGIPSYTDKLIF.

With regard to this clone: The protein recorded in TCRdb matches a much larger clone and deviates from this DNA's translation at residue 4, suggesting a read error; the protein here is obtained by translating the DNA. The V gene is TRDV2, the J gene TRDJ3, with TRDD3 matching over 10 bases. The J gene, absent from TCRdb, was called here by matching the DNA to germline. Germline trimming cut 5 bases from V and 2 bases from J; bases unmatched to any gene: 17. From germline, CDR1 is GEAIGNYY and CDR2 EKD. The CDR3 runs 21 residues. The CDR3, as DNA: TGTGCCTGTGGCCTCGTCGTACTGGGGGATCGGGCTACCTGGGACACCCGACAGATGTTTTTC. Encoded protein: CACGLVVLGDRATWDTRQMFF.

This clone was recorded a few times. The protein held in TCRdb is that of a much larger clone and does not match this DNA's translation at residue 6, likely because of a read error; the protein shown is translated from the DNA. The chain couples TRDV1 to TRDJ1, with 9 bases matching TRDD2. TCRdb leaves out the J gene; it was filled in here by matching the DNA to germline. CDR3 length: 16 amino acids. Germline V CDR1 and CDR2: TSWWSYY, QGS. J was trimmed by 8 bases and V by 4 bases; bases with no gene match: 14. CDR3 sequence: CALGGLLPTAKKKLIF. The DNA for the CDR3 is TGTGCTCTTGGGGGTCTCCTTCCTACGGCCAAGAAGAAACTCATCTTT.

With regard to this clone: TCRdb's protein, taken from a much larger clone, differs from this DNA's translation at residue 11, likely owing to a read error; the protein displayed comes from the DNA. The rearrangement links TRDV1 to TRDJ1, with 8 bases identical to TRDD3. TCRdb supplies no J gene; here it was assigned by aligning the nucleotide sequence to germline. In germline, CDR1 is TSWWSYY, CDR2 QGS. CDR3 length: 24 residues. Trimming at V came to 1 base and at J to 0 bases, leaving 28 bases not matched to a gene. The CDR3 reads CALGEPRTGGRLRLGVPNTDKLIF. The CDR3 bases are TGTGCTCTTGGGGAACCCCGAACCGGAGGGCGTCTCAGACTGGGGGTCCCTAACACCGATAAACTCATCTTT.

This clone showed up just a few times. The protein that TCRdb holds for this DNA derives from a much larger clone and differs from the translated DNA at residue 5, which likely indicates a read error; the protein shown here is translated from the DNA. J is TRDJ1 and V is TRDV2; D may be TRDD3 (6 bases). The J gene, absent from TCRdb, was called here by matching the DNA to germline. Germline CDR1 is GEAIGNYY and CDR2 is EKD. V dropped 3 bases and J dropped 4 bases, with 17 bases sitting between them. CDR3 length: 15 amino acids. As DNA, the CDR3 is TGTGCCTGTGACGCCGTAGGGGGACCCAACGATAAACTCATCTTT. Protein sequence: CACDAVGGPNDKLIF.

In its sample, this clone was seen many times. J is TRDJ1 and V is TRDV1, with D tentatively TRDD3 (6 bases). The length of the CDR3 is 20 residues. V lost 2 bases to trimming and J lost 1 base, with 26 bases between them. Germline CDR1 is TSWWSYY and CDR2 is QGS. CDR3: CALGEGVASSLTGCTDKLIF. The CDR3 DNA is TGTGCTCTTGGGGAAGGCGTAGCCTCCTCTCTTACTGGGTGCACCGATAAACTCATCTTT.

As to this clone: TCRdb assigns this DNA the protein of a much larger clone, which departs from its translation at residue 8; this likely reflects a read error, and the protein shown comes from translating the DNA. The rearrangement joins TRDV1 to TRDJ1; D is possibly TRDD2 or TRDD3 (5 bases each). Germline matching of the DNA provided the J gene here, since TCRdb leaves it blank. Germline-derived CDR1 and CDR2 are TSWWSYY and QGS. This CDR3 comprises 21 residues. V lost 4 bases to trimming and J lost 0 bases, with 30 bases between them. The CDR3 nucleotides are TGTGCTCTTGGGGTCTCGCCTCCCTACGTAGTACTGGCCGAGTACACCGATAAACTCATCTTT. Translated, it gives CALGVSPPYVVLAEYTDKLIF.

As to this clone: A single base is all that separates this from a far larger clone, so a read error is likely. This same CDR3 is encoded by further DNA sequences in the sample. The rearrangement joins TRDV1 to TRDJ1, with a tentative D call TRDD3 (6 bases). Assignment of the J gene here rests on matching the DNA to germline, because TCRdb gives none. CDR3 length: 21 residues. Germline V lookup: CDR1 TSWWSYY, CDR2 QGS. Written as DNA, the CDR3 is TGCGCTCTTGGGGAAGTTAGTGTCGTACCGTACTGGGTCCTCAACACCGATAAACTCATCTTT. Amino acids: CALGEVSVVPYWVLNTDKLIF.

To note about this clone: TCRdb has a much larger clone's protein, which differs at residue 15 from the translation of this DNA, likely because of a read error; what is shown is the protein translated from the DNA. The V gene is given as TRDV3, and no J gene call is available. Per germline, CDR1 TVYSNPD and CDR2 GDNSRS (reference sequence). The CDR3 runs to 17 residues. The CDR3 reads CASKASPSSHYTDKPIF. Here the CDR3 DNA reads TGTGCCTCCAAGGCCTCTCCCTCCTCCCATTACACCGATAAACCCATCTTT.

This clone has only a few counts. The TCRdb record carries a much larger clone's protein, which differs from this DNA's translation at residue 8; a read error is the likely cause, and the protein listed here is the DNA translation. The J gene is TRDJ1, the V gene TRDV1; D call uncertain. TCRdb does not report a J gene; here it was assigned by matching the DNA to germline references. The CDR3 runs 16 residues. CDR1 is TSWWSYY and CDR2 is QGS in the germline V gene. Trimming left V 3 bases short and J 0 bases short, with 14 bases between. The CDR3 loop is CALGDYCPPHTDKLIF. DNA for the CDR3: TGTGCTCTTGGGGACTACTGCCCTCCACACACCGATAAACTCATCTTT.

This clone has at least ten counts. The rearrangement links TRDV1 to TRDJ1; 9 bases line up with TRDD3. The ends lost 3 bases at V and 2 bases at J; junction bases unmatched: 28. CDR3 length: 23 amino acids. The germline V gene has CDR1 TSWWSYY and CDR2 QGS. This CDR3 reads CALGDCYFPFGGIHLRKTDKLIF. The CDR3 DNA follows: TGTGCTCTTGGGGACTGTTACTTCCCTTTCGGGGGGATACACCTAAGAAAAACCGATAAACTCATCTTT.

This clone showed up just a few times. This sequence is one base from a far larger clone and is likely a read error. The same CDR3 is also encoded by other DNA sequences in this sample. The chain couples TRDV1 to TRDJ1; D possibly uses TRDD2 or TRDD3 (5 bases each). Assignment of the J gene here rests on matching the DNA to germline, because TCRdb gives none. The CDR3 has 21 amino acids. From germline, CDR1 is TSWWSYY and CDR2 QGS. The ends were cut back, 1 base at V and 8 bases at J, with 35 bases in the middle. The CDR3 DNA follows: TGTGCTCTTGGGGAACAAGCTTTCCTTTCTCGTACTGGAAGGATGGCCTTAAAACTCATCTTT. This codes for CALGEQAFLSRTGRMALKLIF.